These 10 T cell receptor beta chains were all obtained from the same sample, sequenced in a study of blood T cell repertoires in COVID-19. TCRdb's table, derived via immunoSEQ multiplex PCR, lists solely in-frame clones and lacks some. The sample yields about 210,000 clones, 84% seen once. The sequencing input was peripheral blood. The receptors originated from a woman in her forties or fifties with active or convalescent COVID-19.

Regarding this clone: Other nucleotide sequences in the sample specify the same CDR3. This CDR3 reads CASSYSGGNQPQHF. The CDR3 DNA is TGTGCCAGCAGTTATTCAGGGGGAAATCAGCCCCAGCATTTT. The rearrangement links TRBV6-6 to TRBJ1-5; TRBD1 aligns across 7 bases. Germline V gene lookup returns CDR1 MNHNY and CDR2 SVGAGI (reference sequence). The CDR3 extends over 14 amino acids. V was pared by 3 bases and J by 4 bases, with 3 bases of the junction left unmatched.

The V call is TRBV5-1, the J call TRBJ2-2, with D perhaps TRBD1 (6 bases). The CDR3 loop spans 15 amino acids. Germline V gene lookup returns CDR1 SGHRS and CDR2 YFSETQ. The V gene lost 2 bases and the J gene lost 0 bases, with 8 bases spanning the gap. The CDR3 spells CASSFTGPNTGELFF. CDR3 sequence (DNA): TGCGCCAGCAGCTTCACAGGGCCGAACACCGGGGAGCTGTTTTTT.

This clone was seen just once. This chain uses TRBV19 with TRBJ1-6; 8 bases are shared with TRBD1. The CDR3 is made up of 14 amino acids. Germline loops: CDR1 LNHDA, CDR2 SQIVND (reference sequence). With V trimmed by 5 bases and J by 6 bases, 3 bases remained unmatched. CDR3 nucleotides: TGTGCCAGTAGTGTAACAGGGGGTAATTCACCCCTCCACTTT. Amino acids: CASSVTGGNSPLHF.

The chain has TRBV28 and TRBJ2-7, with a weak D call TRBD1 (6 bases). This CDR3 comprises 14 residues. Germline lookup yields CDR1 MDHEN and CDR2 SYDVKM. Deletions cut 5 bases from V and 2 bases from J, with 13 bases between. The CDR3 protein is CASSVHRATYEQYF. The CDR3 bases are TGTGCCAGCAGTGTCCACAGGGCTACCTACGAGCAGTACTTC.

The J gene is TRBJ2-3, the V gene TRBV28, with D possibly TRBD2 on 6 matching bases. This CDR3 comprises 19 residues. V gave up 9 bases and J gave up 0 bases, with 28 bases separating them. Germline V gives CDR1 MDHEN, CDR2 SYDVKM. The DNA of the CDR3 is TGTGCCAGTGTAGCGGTTGGCGGGACCCCTCTAGTTAGCACAGATACGCAGTATTTT. Translating gives CASVAVGGTPLVSTDTQYF.

CDR3 bases: TGCGCCAGCAGAAGAAGGGGACTAGCGGAATCTTACAATGAGCAGTTCTTC. It yields the protein CASRRRGLAESYNEQFF. This chain links TRBV5-1 with TRBJ2-1; TRBD2 matches 11 bases. V shed 5 bases and J 4 bases; nucleotides not matched to a gene: 11. In germline, CDR1 is SGHRS, CDR2 YFSETQ. The CDR3 spans 17 residues.

V gene TRBV7-9 combines with J gene TRBJ1-1; maybe TRBD1 (5 bases). The CDR3 loop spans 14 amino acids. The germline V gene encodes CDR1 SEHNR and CDR2 FQNEAQ (reference sequence). The V end was cut by 5 bases, the J end by 1 base, with 11 bases between. The CDR3 DNA reads as TGTGCCAGCAGCCACGACAGAGGGAACACTGAAGCTTTCTTT. Its protein is CASSHDRGNTEAFF.

The rearrangement uses TRBV2 and TRBJ1-5, with D perhaps matching TRBD1 (6 bases). V dropped 7 bases and J dropped 2 bases, with 12 bases sitting between them. This CDR3 comprises 14 residues. From germline, CDR1 is SNHLY and CDR2 FYNNEI. CDR3 sequence (DNA): TGTGCCAGCAAGGGGGAGGGAGGCAATCAGCCCCAGCATTTT. This sequence encodes CASKGEGGNQPQHF.

In regard to this clone: At the DNA level, this CDR3 is encoded by other sequences in the same sample as well. The genes are TRBV5-1 and TRBJ1-2; the match to TRBD1 covers 10 bases. V shed 3 bases, J shed 8 bases, and the junction held 10 bases outside the gene matches. Germline lookup yields CDR1 SGHRS and CDR2 YFSETQ. The CDR3 is 15 residues long. CDR3 residues: CASSSSGTGVDGYTF. CDR3 DNA sequence: TGCGCCAGCAGCTCCTCCGGGACAGGGGTGGACGGCTACACCTTC.

This chain uses TRBV6-5 with TRBJ2-7, with 9 bases that match TRBD1. CDR3 size: 16 residues. V lost 0 bases and J lost 5; bases outside the gene matches: 8. The germline CDR1 and CDR2 sequences are MNHEY and SVGAGI. CDR3 in amino acids: CASSYSKLGQGNEQYF. In DNA form, the CDR3 reads TGTGCCAGCAGTTACTCTAAACTGGGACAGGGTAACGAGCAGTACTTC.